Described below is a single T cell receptor beta chain sequence and its context. The germline gene is not matched at one end of the junction; a read error may be the cause. Germline V gene data show CDR1 as MNHEY and CDR2 as SMNVEV (reference sequence). This CDR3 comprises 13 residues. The sample belongs to a study of cytomegalovirus exposure and HLA in healthy donors. This PCR relied on a set of 60 Vbeta primers and 13 Jbeta primers. The assay was immunoSEQ multiplex PCR, and TCRdb's table has in-frame clones only and misses some. The sample includes 120,000 or so clones, about four fifths of them seen just once.

The sequence derives from a woman aged 18-30 years in good health and CMV-seronegative. Sequenced: PBMCs. The chain carries TRBV27 and TRBJ1-2; a possible D gene is TRBD1 (6 bases). The CDR3 here is CAGSFGGQFDYTF. CDR3 in DNA: TGTGCCGGCAGTTTTGGGGGCCAATTTGACTACACCTTC.